This TCR beta chain emerged from a study of blood T cell repertoires in COVID-19. TCRdb's copy holds only in-frame clones and misses some; the assay was immunoSEQ multiplex PCR. Of 100,000 to 150,000 clones in the sample, almost 85% were seen once. The CDR3 sequence is 13 residues long. CDR1 and CDR2 (germline): SGHTA, FQGTGA. Trimming removed 2 bases at V and 6 bases at J, with 10 bases between. The J gene is TRBJ1-2, the V gene TRBV7-3; D gene ambiguous. Sequencing used peripheral blood. The receptor was isolated from a woman younger than 45 who had recovered from COVID-19. The CDR3 spells CASSLAASHGYTF. The CDR3 region has the DNA TGTGCCAGCAGCTTAGCGGCGTCTCATGGCTACACCTTC. The full variable domain, with the rest looked up from reference TRBV7-3 and TRBJ1-2, is GAGVSQTPSNKVTEKGKYVELRCDPISGHTALYWYRQSLGQGPEFLIYFQGTGAADDSGLPNDRFFAVRPEGSVSTLKIQRTERGDSAVYLCASSLAASHGYTFGSGTRLTVV.